Listed here is a single T cell receptor beta chain. No antigen is known for it. These data originate in a study of T cell repertoires in cytomegalovirus infection. Study summary: Evidence of both CMV infection and a matching HLA type came from public TCR beta signatures.

In TCRdb, the reads were re-called with MiXCR into one record per CDR3 protein. Among some 350,000 distinct CDR3 sequences listed, around 29% were seen once. The germline V and J ends were trimmed by 3 bases and 7 bases, with 16 bases remaining between them. Germline V gives CDR1 SGHTA, CDR2 FQGNSA. CDR3 length: 15 residues. General study points: The study found HLA-C-restricted CMV-specific TCR beta clonotypes dominating the ex vivo response.

V gene TRBV7-2 combines with J gene TRBJ2-1; possible D gene TRBD1, 7 bases. This clonotype originated in a human donor in good health (CMV status not recorded). Some clones in this sample may be carry-over from other donors' samples. This sample comprised cultured PBMCs, obtained from culture after CMV antigen stimulation. The CDR3 sequence: CASSFRGPGGNEQFF. CDR3 sequence (DNA): TGTGCCAGCAGCTTCCGGGGGCCAGGGGGTAATGAGCAGTTCTTC. Filled out from reference TRBV7-2 and TRBJ2-1, the complete variable domain reads GAGVSQSPSNKVTEKGKDVELRCDPISGHTALYWYRQSLGQGLEFLIYFQGNSAPDKSGLPSDRFSAERTGGSVSTLTIQRTQQEDSAVYLCASSFRGPGGNEQFFGPGTRLTVL.